This T cell receptor beta chain was captured in a study of regulatory T cells in long-lasting Graves disease. Findings and caveats of the study: Analysis covered peripheral blood alone, not thyroid tissue. TRBV28, TRBJ1-2 and TRBJ2-5 emerged as the favored segments in persistent disease.

Time point: newly diagnosed GD, antithyroid drugs for less than 3 months. Construction of the TCR library relied on RNA isolated from PBMCs. CDR3 length: 16 amino acids. Trimming took 5 bases from V and 4 from J; bases not matched to a gene: 12. Germline CDR1 is SGHDN and CDR2 is FVKESK. There are many counts of this clonotype. Antigen unknown. For TCR beta, libraries came from iRepertoire HTBI primers and Arm-PCR of CDR3 regions. A single record per CDR3 protein comes from TCRdb applying MiXCR to the multiplex PCR reads. This table holds some 220,000 distinct CDR3 sequences, approximately 18% found once. This sample also appeared in a second study, on T cells in Graves' hyperthyroidism and ophthalmopathy.

The source of this sequence is a woman under 40 with Graves disease. Specimen: peripheral blood mononuclear cells (PBMCs), collected at new diagnosis, from a patient treated with antithyroid drugs. The chain carries TRBV14 and TRBJ2-3; 7 nucleotides agree with TRBD1. CDR3 loop: CASSKLTGDGADTQYF. CDR3 nucleotide sequence: TGTGCCAGCAGCAAACTCACAGGGGACGGCGCAGATACGCAGTATTTT.